This TCR beta chain appears in the sequencing data of a study of T cells after yellow fever vaccination. Study-wide findings and caveats: Booster sampling recovered most clones from primary vaccination (about 97% CD4, approximately 88% CD8). Some clonotypes, a small share, were shared between CD4 and CD8 compartments.

5'RACE template switching produced TCR cDNA carrying a universal primer site and UMIs. In TCRdb, the 5' RACE reads were re-called with MiXCR into one record per CDR3 protein. The data contain a few hundred thousand distinct CDR3 sequences, over 8% of them seen just once; the ten biggest clones take up roughly 17%. The sample holds many counts of this clonotype. Its antigen remains unidentified. The CDR3 has 16 residues. Per germline, CDR1 SEHNR and CDR2 FQNEAQ (reference sequence). Trimming took 1 base from V and 0 from J, leaving 9 bases between them. This sequence was found in a man between 18 and 29 years old who received the YFV17D yellow fever vaccine. Specimen: PBMCs, collected on the day of the first yellow fever vaccination. The chain is built from TRBV7-9 and TRBJ1-4, with D hard to call. CDR3 sequence (DNA): TGTGCCAGCAGCTTAGGAAGGAGGGCAACTAATGAAAAACTGTTTTTT. The encoded protein is CASSLGRRATNEKLFF. Using reference TRBV7-9 and TRBJ1-4 for the parts outside the CDR3, the full variable domain is DTGVSQNPRHKITKRGQNVTFRCDPISEHNRLYWYRQTLGQGPEFLTYFQNEAQLEKSRLLSDRFSAERPKGSFSTLEIQRTEQGDSAMYLCASSLGRRATNEKLFFGSGTQLSVL.